The 15 T cell receptor beta chains below all came from one sample that was sequenced in a study of chemoradiotherapy in HPV16-positive cancers. The protocol was immunoSEQ multiplex PCR, while the TCRdb copy is restricted to in-frame clones and leaves out a portion. There are several thousand clones in the sample; roughly 70% occur only once, and about 9.8% lies in the top ten. This sample was obtained from a patient who underwent chemoradiotherapy. The receptors here all came from a human donor with HPV-associated anogenital cancer.

V and J are TRBV19 and TRBJ2-3, with a weak D call TRBD2 (6 bases). The CDR3 runs to 15 residues. The germline V and J ends were trimmed by 1 base and 2 bases, with 10 bases remaining between them. Germline CDR1 and CDR2: LNHDA and SQIVND (reference sequence). CDR3 sequence reads: CASSIGAGNTDTQYF. CDR3 DNA sequence: TGTGCCAGTAGTATAGGGGCGGGAAACACAGATACGCAGTATTTT.

This clone was counted only a few times. The chain carries TRBV28 and TRBJ2-2; 9 bases agree with TRBD2. Germline loops: CDR1 MDHEN, CDR2 SYDVKM. CDR3 size: 16 residues. V trimming: 10 bases; J trimming: 0 bases; junction bases outside the gene matches: 9. CDR3 amino acids: CATQGPSGANTGELFF. The CDR3 coding sequence is TGTGCCACCCAAGGCCCTAGCGGGGCGAACACCGGGGAGCTGTTTTTT.

V usage is TRBV7-7 and J usage is TRBJ2-3, with 7 bases that match TRBD2. The V gene end was trimmed by 3 bases and the J gene end by 4 bases; junction bases not matched to a gene: 4. The CDR3 has 14 amino acids. Looked up from germline, CDR1 is SSHAT and CDR2 is FNYEAQ (reference sequence). The CDR3 DNA is TGTGCCAGCAGCTTGGGAGGGGTGGCAGATACGCAGTATTTT. Its protein product is CASSLGGVADTQYF.

The CDR3 region has the DNA TGTGCCAGTAGTAACACTTTAGGCAATCAGCCCCAGCATTTT. Encoded protein: CASSNTLGNQPQHF. This chain joins TRBV19 and TRBJ1-5; no reliable D call. CDR3 size: 14 residues. Germline V gene data show CDR1 as LNHDA and CDR2 as SQIVND (reference sequence). The V end was cut by 4 bases, the J end by 2 bases, with 9 bases between.

This chain connects TRBV15 to TRBJ2-3; D possibly corresponds to TRBD2 (6 bases). The CDR3 extends over 13 amino acids. The germline V gene has CDR1 LNHNV and CDR2 YYDKDF (reference sequence). The V end lost 1 base, the J end lost 6 bases, and 8 bases lay between the germline ends. CDR3 bases: TGTGCCACCAGCAGAGGACTAGTGGATACGCAGTATTTT. As protein: CATSRGLVDTQYF.

The V call is TRBV6-4, the J call TRBJ2-3; D is undetermined. The CDR3 is 14 amino acids. Germline V CDR1 and CDR2: MRHNA, SNTAGT. V lost 0 bases, J lost 4 bases, and 8 bases lay in between. The CDR3 here is CASSDSNGADTQYF. The CDR3 DNA sequence: TGTGCCAGCAGTGACTCGAATGGGGCAGATACGCAGTATTTT.

This clone was counted only a few times. V gene TRBV11-1 combines with J gene TRBJ1-2, with a weak D call TRBD1 (5 bases). The CDR3 is made up of 14 amino acids. CDR1 is SGHAT and CDR2 is FQDESV in the germline V gene (reference sequence). V lost 4 bases and J 2 bases, leaving 11 bases between the germline ends. CDR3 sequence reads: CASSWGSGNYGYTF. In DNA form, the CDR3 reads TGTGCCAGCAGCTGGGGCTCAGGGAACTATGGCTACACCTTC.

The gene calls are TRBV15 and TRBJ2-3, with 11 bases fitting TRBD2. Germline V CDR1 and CDR2: LNHNV, YYDKDF (reference sequence). The CDR3 has 16 amino acids. The trim removed 2 bases at V and 5 bases at J, leaving 6 bases unmatched. The CDR3 loop is CATSRHRLAGLDTQYF. DNA for the CDR3: TGTGCCACCAGCAGACACCGACTAGCGGGATTAGATACGCAGTATTTT.

The CDR3 DNA reads TGTGCCAGCAGCGTAGAACCACAGGGCAATCAGCCCCAGCATTTT. It codes for CASSVEPQGNQPQHF. This chain uses TRBV9 with TRBJ1-5, with D maybe TRBD1 (5 bases). This CDR3 spans 15 amino acids. CDR1 is SGDLS, CDR2 YYNGEE, per germline. Deletions cut 0 bases from V and 2 bases from J, with 9 bases between.

This chain links TRBV28 with TRBJ2-1, with 9 bases matching TRBD2. Germline V CDR1 and CDR2: MDHEN, SYDVKM. The trim removed 5 bases at V and 5 bases at J, leaving 10 bases unmatched. The CDR3 totals 16 residues. The chain's CDR3 is CASSPLRLAANNEQFF. The CDR3 DNA follows: TGTGCCAGCAGTCCGCTGAGACTAGCGGCGAACAATGAGCAGTTCTTC.

The CDR3 region has the DNA TGTGCCAGCAGCTTAGCAGCGGGAGTATACTACGAGCAGTACTTC. Translated: CASSLAAGVYYEQYF. The chain combines TRBV7-2 with TRBJ2-7, with 8 bases that match TRBD2. Trimming at V came to 0 bases and at J to 3 bases, leaving 4 bases not matched to a gene. The CDR3 sequence is 15 residues long. Germline CDR1 and CDR2: SGHTA and FQGNSA.

V usage is TRBV28 and J usage is TRBJ2-7; the D is unclear. CDR3 length equals 13 residues. With 6 bases removed from V and 0 bases from J, the gap between germline ends came to 9 bases. The germline V gene encodes CDR1 MDHEN and CDR2 SYDVKM. Here the CDR3 reads CASSLESSYEQYF. The CDR3 DNA reads TGTGCCAGCAGCCTTGAGAGCTCCTACGAGCAGTACTTC.

V gene TRBV18 combines with J gene TRBJ2-7, with D unclear. Between the trimmed V and J ends, which lost 0 bases and 4 bases, there was a span of 13 bases. The CDR3 spans 15 residues. Germline lookup yields CDR1 KGHSH and CDR2 LQKENI. The CDR3 here is CASSPPPGFQYEQYF. In nucleotides, the CDR3 is TGTGCCAGCTCACCACCCCCCGGGTTTCAGTACGAGCAGTACTTC.

The chain has TRBV5-5 and TRBJ1-1; D may be TRBD1 (5 bases). V lost 1 base, J lost 0 bases, and 22 bases lay in between. CDR1 is SGHKS and CDR2 is YYEKEE in the germline V gene (reference sequence). This CDR3 has 19 residues. The DNA for the CDR3 is TGTGCCAGCAGCTTGAGGGTCGGGGGACCCATGATCATGAACACTGAAGCTTTCTTT. Translating gives CASSLRVGGPMIMNTEAFF.

CDR3 sequence: CASSEDGASGQPQHF. DNA for the CDR3: TGTGCCAGCAGTGAGGACGGAGCCTCGGGTCAGCCCCAGCATTTT. The chain is built from TRBV2 and TRBJ1-5, with D unresolved. V was clipped by 3 bases and J by 6 bases, with 15 bases between them. Germline CDR1 SNHLY, CDR2 FYNNEI. The CDR3 is 15 amino acids.